This T cell receptor (beta chain) was identified in a study of T-cell memory formation after mild COVID-19. Overall study results and limits: Most CD4+ clones that shrank were in CM and EM, while CD8+ ones turned up in EMRA.

Libraries for TCRalpha and TCRbeta carried sample barcodes and unique molecular identifiers via 5'RACE. Each CDR3 protein is one row after TCRdb ran MiXCR on the 5' RACE reads. The repertoire holds 200,000 to 250,000 distinct CDR3 sequences, with less than 20% as singletons. Note on this clonotype: Its antigen is not identified.

The sequence came from an adult woman who had mild COVID-19 (a few samples of this study predate the infection). Cell type and time point are not known. The material sequenced was PBMCs or a T cell subset sorted from them (not recorded which).

The CDR3 spells CASSFTGSPRNEQFF. DNA of the CDR3: TGTGCCAGCAGCTTCACGGGGTCTCCCCGTAATGAGCAGTTCTTC. The chain recombines TRBV7-9 with TRBJ2-1, with D perhaps TRBD2 (5 bases). The CDR3 spans 15 residues. Trimming removed 3 bases from V and 7 bases from J, with 16 bases in between. Germline values: CDR1 SEHNR, CDR2 FQNEAQ (reference sequence).